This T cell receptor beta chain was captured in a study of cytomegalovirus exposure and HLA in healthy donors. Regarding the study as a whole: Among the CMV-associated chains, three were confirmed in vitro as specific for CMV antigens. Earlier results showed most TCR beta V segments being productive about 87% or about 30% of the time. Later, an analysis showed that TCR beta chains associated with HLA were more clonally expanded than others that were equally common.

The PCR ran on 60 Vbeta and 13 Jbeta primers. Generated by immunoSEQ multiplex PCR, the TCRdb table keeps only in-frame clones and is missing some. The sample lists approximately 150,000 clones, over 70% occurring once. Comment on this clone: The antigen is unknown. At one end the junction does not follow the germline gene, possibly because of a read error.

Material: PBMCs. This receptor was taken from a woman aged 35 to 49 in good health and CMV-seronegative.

The CDR3 DNA reads TGCGCCAGCAGCCCCACAGGAAATACTAACTACTCTGGGGCCAACGGCCTGACTTTC. This encodes CASSPTGNTNYSGANGLTF. This rearrangement joins TRBV5-1 to TRBJ2-6, with D possibly being TRBD1 (5 bases). Looked up from germline, CDR1 is SGHRS and CDR2 is YFSETQ. The CDR3 spans 19 residues.